This TCR beta chain was sequenced in a study of cytomegalovirus exposure and HLA in healthy donors. CDR1 and CDR2 (germline): MNHEY, SMNVEV (reference sequence). The ends were cut back, 0 bases at V and 1 base at J, with 10 bases in the middle. The CDR3 contains 16 residues. The donors were in the approximately 120-subject validation cohort; that cohort was separate from the roughly 700-subject first cohort. The data were produced by immunoSEQ multiplex PCR, yet TCRdb's version contains in-frame clones alone and is incomplete. The data contain about 240,000 clones, about 90% of them singletons. Specimen: PBMCs. This chain connects TRBV27 to TRBJ2-1, with a weak D call TRBD2 (6 bases). The receptor's source is a woman in her 30s in good health and CMV-seropositive. The CDR3 coding sequence is TGTGCCAGCAGTTTATCGGGGACTGAGTCCTACAATGAGCAGTTCTTC. Translating it yields CASSLSGTESYNEQFF.